This T cell receptor beta chain emerged from a study of T cells in Graves' hyperthyroidism and ophthalmopathy. Turning to the study itself: Peripheral blood collection took place at initial diagnosis, before any treatment.

Amplification yielded TCR beta CDR3 regions, with RNA transcripts as the source. Using the HTBI primer set, a first-round RT-PCR was run on the TCR CDR3. From the multiplex PCR reads, TCRdb called clonotypes with MiXCR, one entry per CDR3 protein. The sample includes 400,000 to 600,000 distinct CDR3 sequences, about 20% of them seen just once. Stable hyperthyroidism: no ophthalmopathy progression over 18 months of follow-up. The CDR3 sequence is 15 residues long. Trimming took off 3 bases at V and 2 bases at J, with 13 bases between the two ends. Looked up from germline, CDR1 is MGHRA and CDR2 is YSYEKL. About this clonotype: Antigen: not known.

General observations from the study: Ophthalmopathy was told apart from stable hyperthyroidism by a 13 V-J model. The model predicted ophthalmopathy a median approximately six months before onset.

This clonotype was obtained from a man aged 18-30 years with Graves' hyperthyroidism. V usage is TRBV4-1 and J usage is TRBJ2-5; D is possibly TRBD1 (5 bases). Sequences were obtained from blood. The CDR3 DNA is TGCGCCAGCAGCCAGTCGGGCAGGACACAAGAGACCCAGTACTTC. Encoded protein: CASSQSGRTQETQYF.